This entry lists 19 T cell receptor beta chains sequenced from one sample in a study of cytomegalovirus exposure and HLA in healthy donors. 60 Vbeta and 13 Jbeta primers were used in PCR. Method: immunoSEQ multiplex PCR; TCRdb's copy keeps in-frame clones and lacks some. This sample has about 140,000 clones, with almost 80% found just once. The sequencing sample was made of PBMCs. The receptor source for this set is a man between 18 and 35 years old in good health and CMV-seronegative.

The chain links TRBV12-5 to TRBJ1-1, with D perhaps matching TRBD1 (5 bases). The germline CDR1 and CDR2 sequences are LGHNT and FRNRAP. The CDR3 consists of 13 residues. The V and J ends lost 2 bases and 13 bases respectively, with 17 bases between them. CDR3 bases: TGTGCTAGTGGTTTGACCGTGGACCACGGGGGTTTCTTT. Translation gives CASGLTVDHGGFF.

The V and J genes are TRBV27 and TRBJ2-3; a possible D gene is TRBD1 (5 bases). V was clipped by 10 bases and J by 11 bases, with 13 bases between them. The CDR3 consists of 10 residues. Germline lookup yields CDR1 MNHEY and CDR2 SMNVEV (reference sequence). CDR3 loop: CATKGFWQYF. CDR3 nucleotide sequence: TGTGCCACAAAGGGGTTCTGGCAGTATTTT.

The count of this clone is one. This chain links TRBV7-2 with TRBJ1-5; D unclear. Germline V CDR1 and CDR2: SGHTA, FQGNSA. The CDR3 contains 13 residues. The V gene lost 1 base and the J gene lost 6 bases, with 7 bases spanning the gap. The CDR3 DNA sequence: TGTGCCAGCAGCTTAGGGAGGGCTCAGCCCCAGCATTTT. Translation: CASSLGRAQPQHF.

The V gene is TRBV25-1, the J gene TRBJ2-1; 14 bases align to TRBD2. J lost 6 bases, V lost 6 bases, and 7 bases had no gene match. The CDR3 length is 16 residues. The V gene's germline CDR1 is MGHDK and CDR2 SYGVNS. The CDR3 spells CASRRFGLAGGNEQFF. The CDR3 nucleotides are TGTGCCAGCAGGAGGTTTGGACTAGCGGGGGGCAATGAGCAGTTCTTC. The whole variable domain, filled in from reference TRBV25-1 and TRBJ2-1, reads EADIYQTPRYLVIGTGKKITLECSQTMGHDKMYWYQQDPGMELHLIHYSYGVNSTEKGDLSSESTVSRIRTEHFPLTLESARPSHTSQYLCASRRFGLAGGNEQFFGPGTRLTVL.

V gene TRBV7-3 combines with J gene TRBJ2-1; D gene ambiguous. This CDR3 has 15 amino acids. The V end was cut by 2 bases, the J end by 2 bases, with 10 bases between. Germline V gene sequence: CDR1 SGHTA, CDR2 FQGTGA. The CDR3 reads CASSLGQVTYNEQFF. The CDR3 DNA reads TGTGCCAGCAGCTTAGGGCAGGTAACCTACAATGAGCAGTTCTTC.

V and J are TRBV5-1 and TRBJ1-2, with 7 bases matching TRBD1. Germline trimming cut 3 bases from V and 0 bases from J; bases unmatched to any gene: 14. The CDR3 consists of 18 residues. CDR1 SGHRS and CDR2 YFSETQ come from the germline V gene. The CDR3 reads CASSSTLEGAEANYGYTF. DNA of the CDR3: TGCGCCAGCAGCTCCACCCTTGAGGGGGCTGAGGCTAACTATGGCTACACCTTC.

This clone has a single count. This chain connects TRBV12-5 to TRBJ1-1, with 7 bases fitting TRBD1. This CDR3 has 15 amino acids. CDR1 and CDR2 (germline): LGHNT, FRNRAP. V trimming: 10 bases; J trimming: 5 bases; junction bases outside the gene matches: 16. In DNA form, the CDR3 reads TGTGCTATTATCCCTCCGACCGGGACAGCAACTGAAGCTTTCTTT. Its protein is CAIIPPTGTATEAFF. The full variable domain, rest sourced from reference TRBV12-5 and TRBJ1-1, is DARVTQTPRHKVTEMGQEVTMRCQPILGHNTVFWYRQTMMQGLELLAYFRNRAPLDDSGMPKDRFSAEMPDATLATLKIQPSEPRDSAVYFCAIIPPTGTATEAFFGQGTRLTVV.

V usage is TRBV5-1 and J usage is TRBJ2-5, with TRBD1 matching over 8 bases. The assigned J gene may be wrong: the sequence end matches TRBJ2-7 better. There are 15 residues in the CDR3. Germline V gene lookup returns CDR1 SGHRS and CDR2 YFSETQ. The CDR3 protein is CASSRQGSSSYEQYF. The CDR3 nucleotides read TGCGCCAGCAGCCGACAGGGGTCCAGCTCCTACGAGCAGTACTTC.

This chain connects TRBV6-6 to TRBJ2-7; no definite D call. Germline V CDR1 and CDR2: MNHNY, SVGAGI (reference sequence). This CDR3 comprises 13 residues. V was cut by 2 bases and J by 5 bases, with 10 bases left in between. CDR3 bases: TGTGCCAGCAGTTACGCCCTATTACACGAGCAGTACTTC. Protein product: CASSYALLHEQYF.

Here the CDR3 DNA reads TGTGCCAGCAGCTTAGGACAGGGTCGATACAATGAGCAGTTCTTC. Translating gives CASSLGQGRYNEQFF. The gene calls are TRBV11-2 and TRBJ2-1, with TRBD1 matching 7 bases. V gave up 1 base and J gave up 4 bases; unmatched junction bases: 4. This CDR3 has 15 amino acids. CDR1 SGHAT and CDR2 FQNNGV come from the germline V gene.

This chain connects TRBV2 to TRBJ2-3; 7 nucleotides agree with TRBD1. Germline-derived CDR1 and CDR2 are SNHLY and FYNNEI. The CDR3 extends over 12 amino acids. With V trimmed by 6 bases and J by 12 bases, 9 bases remained unmatched. CDR3 nucleotide sequence: TGTGCCAGCAGCGACAGGGACAGTCCCCAGTATTTT. Amino acids: CASSDRDSPQYF.

The chain links TRBV5-6 to TRBJ1-6; D is ambiguous. Germline V lookup: CDR1 SGHDT, CDR2 YYEEEE. The CDR3 consists of 18 residues. V gave up 0 bases and J gave up 2 bases, with 15 bases separating them. The CDR3 region has the DNA TGTGCCAGCAGCTTGGCGGAGGGAAAAGGAGCCTATAATTCACCCCTCCACTTT. Its translation: CASSLAEGKGAYNSPLHF.

The chain links TRBV19 to TRBJ2-5, with 9 bases identical to TRBD2. The CDR3 is made up of 15 amino acids. V lost 5 bases, J lost 3 bases, and 7 bases stayed unmatched. CDR1 LNHDA and CDR2 SQIVND come from the germline V gene (reference sequence). The CDR3 DNA sequence: TGTGCCAGTAGTCCAGGACTAGCGTTCAAAGAGACCCAGTACTTC. This codes for CASSPGLAFKETQYF.

The chain joins TRBV6-5 to TRBJ2-3; 7 nucleotides line up with TRBD1. Trimming cost V 6 bases and J 4 bases; bases outside gene matches: 7. Germline loops: CDR1 MNHEY, CDR2 SVGAGI. CDR3 length equals 14 residues. The CDR3 sequence is CASRGTELSDTQYF. In DNA form, the CDR3 reads TGTGCCAGCAGAGGGACAGAGCTCTCAGATACGCAGTATTTT.

The rearrangement joins TRBV4-2 to TRBJ2-6, with D maybe TRBD2 (6 bases). Trimming stripped 7 bases from V and 1 base from J, with 20 bases between. Looked up from germline, CDR1 is LGHNA and CDR2 is YNFKEQ. The CDR3 has 18 amino acids. The CDR3 loop reads CASTPMGVGLSGANVLTF. CDR3 DNA sequence: TGTGCCAGCACCCCGATGGGAGTGGGACTTTCTGGGGCCAACGTCCTGACTTTC.

The chain carries TRBV25-1 and TRBJ2-2; D not resolved. With 5 bases removed from V and 10 bases from J, the gap between germline ends came to 8 bases. The germline V gene has CDR1 MGHDK and CDR2 SYGVNS. The CDR3 runs 11 residues. The CDR3 here is CASSRGEELFF. The CDR3 DNA follows: TGTGCCAGCAGTCGAGGCGAGGAGCTGTTTTTT.

This sequence joins TRBV28 and TRBJ2-5; 10 nucleotides agree with TRBD2. The CDR3 is 16 amino acids. The V gene's germline CDR1 is MDHEN and CDR2 SYDVKM. Germline trimming cut 4 bases from V and 4 bases from J; bases unmatched to any gene: 9. The CDR3 DNA sequence: TGTGCCAGCAGTTATCCAGCGGGGGGGAGGGGAGAGACCCAGTACTTC. This sequence encodes CASSYPAGGRGETQYF. The variable domain in full, completed from reference TRBV28 and TRBJ2-5, reads DVKVTQSSRYLVKRTGEKVFLECVQDMDHENMFWYRQDPGLGLRLIYFSYDVKMKEKGDIPEGYSVSREKKERFSLILESASTNQTSMYLCASSYPAGGRGETQYFGPGTRLLVL.

This sequence joins TRBV19 and TRBJ2-7, with 8 bases that match TRBD1. The CDR3 spans 15 residues. CDR1 is LNHDA, CDR2 SQIVND, per germline (reference sequence). The V gene end was trimmed by 7 bases and the J gene end by 0 bases; junction bases not matched to a gene: 8. The CDR3, as DNA: TGTGCCAGTACCACCGGGACAGGAGCCTCCTACGAGCAGTACTTC. This codes for CASTTGTGASYEQYF. Variable domain in full (rest from reference TRBV19 and TRBJ2-7): DGGITQSPKYLFRKEGQNVTLSCEQNLNHDAMYWYRQDPGQGLRLIYYSQIVNDFQKGDIAEGYSVSREKKESFPLTVTSAQKNPTAFYLCASTTGTGASYEQYFGPGTRLTVT.

The chain joins TRBV30 to TRBJ1-5; tentatively, D is TRBD1 (6 bases). The germline V gene has CDR1 GTSNPN and CDR2 SVGIG (reference sequence). CDR3 length: 15 amino acids. V dropped 3 bases and J dropped 2 bases, with 14 bases sitting between them. The CDR3 protein is CAWSVPDSRNQPQHF. CDR3 DNA sequence: TGTGCCTGGAGCGTCCCGGACAGCCGCAATCAGCCCCAGCATTTT.